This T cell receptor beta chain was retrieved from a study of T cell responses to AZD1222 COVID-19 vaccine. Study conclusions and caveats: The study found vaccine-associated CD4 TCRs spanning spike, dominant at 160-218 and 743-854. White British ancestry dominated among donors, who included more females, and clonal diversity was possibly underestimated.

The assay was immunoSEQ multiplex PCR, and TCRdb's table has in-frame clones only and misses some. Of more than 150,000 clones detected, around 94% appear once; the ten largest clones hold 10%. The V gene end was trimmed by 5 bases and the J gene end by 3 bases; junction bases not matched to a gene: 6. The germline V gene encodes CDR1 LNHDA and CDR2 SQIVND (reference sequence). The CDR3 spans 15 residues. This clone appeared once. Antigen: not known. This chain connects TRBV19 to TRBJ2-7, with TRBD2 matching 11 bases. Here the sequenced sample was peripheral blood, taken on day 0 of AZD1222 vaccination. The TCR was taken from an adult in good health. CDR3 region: CASSPGTSGGYEQYF. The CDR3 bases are TGTGCCAGTAGTCCGGGGACTAGCGGAGGCTACGAGCAGTACTTC.